This TCR beta chain comes out of a study of blood T cell repertoires in COVID-19 (dated by TCRdb to 2018 to 2020). Regarding the research as a whole: Samples covering the acute and convalescent phases of COVID-19 were provided by collaborators in the United States, Italy and Spain. The material from the prospective study consisted of cDNA or gDNA derived from T cells, B-cell-depleted T cells, or PBMCs. Deeply sampled blood TCRbeta repertoires from subjects exposed to, actively infected with, or recovered from COVID-19 were included in the dataset. The repertoires were released in a freely available public database intended as a resource for research on the immune response to SARS-CoV-2. The samples were drawn from two sources: the first 160 participants of the ongoing ImmuneRACE study, and 1,000 to 1,500 subjects contributed by 6 global collaborators. The sample metadata nearly always contained a de-identified subject ID, COVID-19 status, age in years and sex. Where available, HLA class I and class II types were obtained from metadata supplied by the sample provider rather than from assay-based typing. Here is what the overall study found, with its caveats: The quantity of clinical and demographic metadata differed by source and by participant and was supplied without curation.

TCRbeta CDR3 regions were amplified from genomic DNA by means of the immunoSEQ Assay, a bias-controlled multiplex PCR. Processing in the source paper ran as follows. The number of nucleated cells in each sample was estimated from the amplification of reference gene primers within the assay. To quantify the absolute abundance of each unique TCRbeta CDR3 rearrangement, sequence reads were collapsed and filtered. For each sample, productive Simpson clonality was calculated as the square root of Simpson's diversity index over productive rearrangements. TCRdb limited this immuneACCESS table to in-frame rearrangements with V and J called. A share of clones is missing; checked studies link under half to unresolved V genes, and the rest is unexplained. Clonal size and the V and J genes are those of that table, whereas D and trimming came from the DNA. For this sample the table gives about 50,000 clones, of which about 83% were detected only once. Approximately 14% of the sample lies in the top ten.

Regarding this clone: Its target antigen remains unknown. Nothing much larger sits one base from this clone, and base qualities are not available.

The collaborating institutions used their own protocols to collect whole blood in K2EDTA tubes. For TCRbeta analysis, collaborators shipped samples as frozen whole blood, isolated PBMCs, or DNA extracted from either of those sample types. Material: peripheral blood. This TCR was sampled from a human donor in a cohort sampled during active COVID-19.

The CDR3 region reads CASSYSTGNTEAFF. The nucleotide sequence is given as TGTGCCAGCAGTTACTCAACAGGGAACACTGAAGCTTTCTTT. This receptor chain uses TRBV6-5 and TRBJ1-1; a tentative D match to TRBD1 spans 5 bases. The germline V gene gives CDR1 as MNHEY and CDR2 as SVGAGI. V was cut back by 0 bases and J by 1 base, leaving a gap of 6 bases between them. Measured from the cysteine to the phenylalanine, the CDR3 is 14 residues long. Here the CDR3 DNA is all that survives: 42 bases in frame from base 1.